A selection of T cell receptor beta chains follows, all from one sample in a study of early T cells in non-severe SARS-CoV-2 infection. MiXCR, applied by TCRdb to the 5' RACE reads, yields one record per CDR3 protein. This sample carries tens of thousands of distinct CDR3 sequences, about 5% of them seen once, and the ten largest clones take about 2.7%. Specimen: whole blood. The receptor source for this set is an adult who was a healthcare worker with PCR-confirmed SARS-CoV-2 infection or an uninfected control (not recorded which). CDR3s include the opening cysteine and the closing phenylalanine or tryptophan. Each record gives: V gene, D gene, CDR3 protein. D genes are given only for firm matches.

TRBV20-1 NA CSASSRQETQYF
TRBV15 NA CATSRVRQETQYF
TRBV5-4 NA CASSSGPMEKLFF
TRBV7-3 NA CASSWGRGNTEAFF
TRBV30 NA CAWNDRMSYEQYF
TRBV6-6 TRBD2 CASSYQHPTSGGYNEQFF
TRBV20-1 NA CSARGSAFSYNEQFF
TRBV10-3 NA CATSQGDTQYF
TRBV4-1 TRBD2 CASSQDGTSGATIAYNEQFF
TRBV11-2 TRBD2 CASSLPRGSGGAPFF
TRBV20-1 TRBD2 CSPSGGDYNEQFF
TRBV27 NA CASSYGLRQYF
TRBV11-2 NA CASSLNGGENEQFF
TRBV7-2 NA CASSLRGGGGDTQYF
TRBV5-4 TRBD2 CASSTGTSDEQFF
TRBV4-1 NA CASSQGGGPTEQYF
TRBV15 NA CATSRRGLANYGYTF
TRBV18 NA CASSPAQISSYEQYF
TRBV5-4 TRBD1 CASSWGQGTYEQYF
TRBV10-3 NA CATQAPAPGVGMGNQPQHF
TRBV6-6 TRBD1 CASSLGQGYQETQYF